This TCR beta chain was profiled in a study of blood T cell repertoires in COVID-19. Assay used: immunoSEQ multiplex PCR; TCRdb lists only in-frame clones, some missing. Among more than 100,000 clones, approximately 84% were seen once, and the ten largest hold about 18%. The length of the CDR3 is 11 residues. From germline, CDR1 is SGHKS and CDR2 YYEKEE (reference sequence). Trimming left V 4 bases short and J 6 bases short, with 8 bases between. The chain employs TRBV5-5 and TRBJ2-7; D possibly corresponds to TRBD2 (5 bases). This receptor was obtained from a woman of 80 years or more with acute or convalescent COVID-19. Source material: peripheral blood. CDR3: CASSPGLEQYF. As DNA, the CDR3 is TGTGCCAGCAGCCCCGGACTCGAGCAGTACTTC.